This T cell receptor (beta chain) was found in a study of cytomegalovirus exposure and HLA in healthy donors. This CDR3 is 13 amino acids long. Germline lookup yields CDR1 SGHTA and CDR2 FQGTGA. V was cut by 2 bases and J by 2 bases, with 6 bases left in between. PCR employed 60 Vbeta and 13 Jbeta primers. In the source study's methods: The authors later counted 70 million to 85 million unique TCR beta chains, some 11 million of them shared. Clones were read by immunoSEQ multiplex PCR, and TCRdb kept only the in-frame ones, dropping some. V and J calls and clone size are given by that table; D and trimming were obtained from the DNA. In the table there are around 67,000 clones, less than 70% of which are singletons.

Material: PBMCs. This chain links TRBV7-3 with TRBJ1-2; D not certain. The clonotype comes from a woman aged 50 to 65 in good health and CMV-seronegative. This CDR3 reads CASSLSRNYGYTF. The CDR3 nucleotides read TGTGCCAGCAGCTTATCTAGGAACTATGGCTACACCTTC.